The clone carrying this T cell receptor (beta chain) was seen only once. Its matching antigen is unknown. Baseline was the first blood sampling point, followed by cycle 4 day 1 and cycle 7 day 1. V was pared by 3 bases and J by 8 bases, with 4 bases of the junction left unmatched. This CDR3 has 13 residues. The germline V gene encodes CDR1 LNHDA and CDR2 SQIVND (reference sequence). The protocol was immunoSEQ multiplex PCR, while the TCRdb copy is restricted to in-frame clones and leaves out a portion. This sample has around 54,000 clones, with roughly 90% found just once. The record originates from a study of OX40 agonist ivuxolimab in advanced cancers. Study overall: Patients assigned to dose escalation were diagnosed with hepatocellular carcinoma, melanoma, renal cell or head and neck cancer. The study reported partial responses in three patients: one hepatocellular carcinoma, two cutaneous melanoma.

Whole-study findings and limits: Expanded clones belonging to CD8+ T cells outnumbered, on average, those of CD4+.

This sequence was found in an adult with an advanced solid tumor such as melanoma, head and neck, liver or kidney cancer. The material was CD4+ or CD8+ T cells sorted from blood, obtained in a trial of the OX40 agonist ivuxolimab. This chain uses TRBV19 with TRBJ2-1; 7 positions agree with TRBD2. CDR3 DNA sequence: TGTGCCAGTAGTATGGCGGGAGCTGATGAGCAGTTCTTC. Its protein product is CASSMAGADEQFF. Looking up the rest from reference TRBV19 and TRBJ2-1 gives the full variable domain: DGGITQSPKYLFRKEGQNVTLSCEQNLNHDAMYWYRQDPGQGLRLIYYSQIVNDFQKGDIAEGYSVSREKKESFPLTVTSAQKNPTAFYLCASSMAGADEQFFGPGTRLTVL.